The source of this T cell receptor (beta chain) is a study of shared clonotypes between healthy human individuals. Sequencing used immunoSEQ multiplex PCR; TCRdb keeps in-frame clones, though not all of them. The profile shows roughly 2 million clones, 85% to 95% of them singletons. V lost 6 bases to trimming and J lost 5 bases, with 13 bases between them. Germline CDR1 SNHLY, CDR2 FYNNEI. The CDR3 totals 13 residues. The receptor comes from a man younger than 30 in good health. The J gene is TRBJ2-5, the V gene TRBV2; weak D call: TRBD2 (5 bases). Sequenced sample: naive CD4+ T cells sorted from blood. This sample's subset: CD45RA+ positively selected. The CDR3 region has the DNA TGTGCCAGCAGATTCGGGGTGGCGGAGACCCAGTACTTC. This sequence encodes CASRFGVAETQYF. Full variable domain (rest looked up from reference TRBV2 and TRBJ2-5): EPEVTQTPSHQVTQMGQEVILRCVPISNHLYFYWYRQILGQKVEFLVSFYNNEISEKSEIFDDQFSVERPDGSNFTLKIRSTKLEDSAMYFCASRFGVAETQYFGPGTRLLVL.